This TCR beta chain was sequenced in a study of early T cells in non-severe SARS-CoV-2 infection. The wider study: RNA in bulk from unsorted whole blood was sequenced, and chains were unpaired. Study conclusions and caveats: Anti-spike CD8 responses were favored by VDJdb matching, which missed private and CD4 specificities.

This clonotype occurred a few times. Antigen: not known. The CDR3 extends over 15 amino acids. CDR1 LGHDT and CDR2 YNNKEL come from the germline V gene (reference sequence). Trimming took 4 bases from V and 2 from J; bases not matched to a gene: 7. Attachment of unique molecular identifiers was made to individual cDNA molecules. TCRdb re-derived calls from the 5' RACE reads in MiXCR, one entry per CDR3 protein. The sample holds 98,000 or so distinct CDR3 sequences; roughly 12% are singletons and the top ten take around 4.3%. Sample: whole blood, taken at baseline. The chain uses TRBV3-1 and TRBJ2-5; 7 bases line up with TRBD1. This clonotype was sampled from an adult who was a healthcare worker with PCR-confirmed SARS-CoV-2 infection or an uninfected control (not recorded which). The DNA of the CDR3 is TGTGCCAGCAGCCCCCGACAGGGACAACAAGAGACCCAGTACTTC. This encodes CASSPRQGQQETQYF.